Listed below are T cell receptor beta chains from one sample, sequenced in a study of low-dose radiotherapy and immunotherapy resistance in tumors. MiXCR was run by TCRdb on the reads, yielding one entry per CDR3 protein. Seen here are 80,000 to 95,000 distinct CDR3 sequences, around 9.2% observed once, and the top ten hold around 0.98%. This specimen consisted of PBMCs, obtained before treatment. These receptors were collected from a male donor with prostate cancer. The CDR3 runs from the conserved cysteine through the conserved F or W. A D gene is named only where the DNA matches it firmly. A clone size is listed for some rows: how often the clone was seen (once, few, many), or a class if it is expanded.

V gene,D gene,clone size,J gene,CDR3 DNA,CDR3 protein
TRBV30,TRBD1,many,TRBJ2-5,TGTGCCTGGAGTGTAGGGGACAGCCAGCCCCAGTACTTC,CAWSVGDSQPQYF
TRBV29-1,-,many,TRBJ2-5,TGCAGCGGTTCACAGGGACCAGGGCCCCAGTACTTC,CSGSQGPGPQYF
TRBV5-1,TRBD2,-,TRBJ2-5,TGCGCCAGCAGCTTGGAGACTAGCGGGACGAGGCAAGAGACCCAGTACTTC,CASSLETSGTRQETQYF
TRBV7-2,-,many,TRBJ2-5,TGTGCCAGCAGGGTCCAAGAGACCCAGTACTTC,CASRVQETQYF
TRBV5-8,TRBD1,many,TRBJ1-2,TGTGCCAGCAGCTCCGGGACAGGAAATTTCTATGGCTACACCTTC,CASSSGTGNFYGYTF
TRBV10-3,TRBD1,many,TRBJ1-5,TGTGCCATCAGTGAAGGACAGGGTGTTCAGCCCCAGCATTTT,CAISEGQGVQPQHF
TRBV9,-,many,TRBJ2-6,TGTGCCAGCAGCGTAGTAGGGGCCAACGTCCTGACTTTC,CASSVVGANVLTF
TRBV7-9,-,many,TRBJ2-7,TGTGCCAGCAGCCCCCCGGGGGAGGCCTACGAGCAGTACTTC,CASSPPGEAYEQYF
TRBV28,TRBD2,-,TRBJ2-3,TGTGCCAGCCAGTCGAGCGGGGAGGCGAATACGCAGTATTTT,CASQSSGEANTQYF
TRBV7-2,TRBD1,many,TRBJ2-5,TGTGCCAGCAGCGCTGTGGGACAGGGGGCCAGAGAGACCCAGTACTTC,CASSAVGQGARETQYF
TRBV7-2,TRBD1,many,TRBJ1-1,TGTGCCAGCAGCTTGGGGGCTACAGGGGGCACTGAAGCTTTCTTT,CASSLGATGGTEAFF
TRBV19,-,many,TRBJ2-3,TGTGCCAGTAAAAATGCGGCGGTCCCGGGGAGAGATACGCAGTATTTT,CASKNAAVPGRDTQYF
TRBV4-3,-,many,TRBJ2-2,TGCGCCAGCAGCCCCGGGACGTGGGGGACCGGGGAGCTGTTTTTT,CASSPGTWGTGELFF
TRBV20-1,-,many,TRBJ2-3,TGCAGTGCTAGGGGAGGTGATACGCAGTATTTT,CSARGGDTQYF
TRBV2,-,many,TRBJ2-2,TGTGCCACCCAGGCAGGCATGAACACCGGGGAGCTGTTTTTT,CATQAGMNTGELFF
TRBV7-2,TRBD2,many,TRBJ2-7,TGTGCCAGCAGCTTAGTAGGACTAGGGAACTACGAGCAGTACTTC,CASSLVGLGNYEQYF
TRBV19,TRBD1,many,TRBJ2-7,TGTGCCAGTAGTATACTTTCAGGACAGGGGGTCTACGAGCAGTACTTC,CASSILSGQGVYEQYF